This T cell receptor beta chain was retrieved from a study of chemoradiotherapy in HPV16-positive cancers. Data came from immunoSEQ multiplex PCR; TCRdb stores just in-frame clones and leaves some out. This sample has approximately 50,000 clones; 90% occur once, and the top ten carry approximately 3.5%. The CDR3 extends over 17 amino acids. The V gene's germline CDR1 is SGDLS and CDR2 YYNGEE. V shed 0 bases and J shed 3 bases, with 16 bases lying between them. With regard to this clone: What it binds is unknown.

Study-level results: In HPV16-positive patients, HPV-responsive T-cell expansion tracked better recurrence-free survival. During treatment, candidate HPV-specific clones and E7-related motifs expanded in tumor.

The sequences come from blood, collected from a patient who underwent chemoradiotherapy. The origin of this receptor is a human donor with HPV-associated anogenital cancer. The chain links TRBV9 to TRBJ1-3, with D perhaps matching TRBD1 (6 bases). The CDR3 protein is CASSVAEPGGSGNTIYF. The CDR3 DNA sequence: TGTGCCAGCAGCGTAGCTGAGCCCGGGGGCAGTGGAAACACCATATATTTT.